This T cell receptor (beta chain) was observed in a study of B cell selection in AIRE deficiency. This clone was detected only once. CD4+CD127+ cells were sorted as the conventional CD4 T cells. Between the trimmed V and J ends, which lost 3 bases and 4 bases, there was a span of 4 bases. CDR3 size: 11 residues. Germline V lookup: CDR1 SGHDN, CDR2 FVKESK. Method: immunoSEQ multiplex PCR; TCRdb's copy keeps in-frame clones and lacks some. Here the sample spans around 24,000 clones, about 96% being singletons. J is TRBJ2-7 and V is TRBV14; no firm D call. The sequenced sample was CD4+CD127+ conventional T cells sorted from PBMCs. This TCR was recovered from a human donor in good health. CDR3 bases: TGTGCCAGCAGCCATTTGTACGAGCAGTACTTC. Protein product: CASSHLYEQYF.